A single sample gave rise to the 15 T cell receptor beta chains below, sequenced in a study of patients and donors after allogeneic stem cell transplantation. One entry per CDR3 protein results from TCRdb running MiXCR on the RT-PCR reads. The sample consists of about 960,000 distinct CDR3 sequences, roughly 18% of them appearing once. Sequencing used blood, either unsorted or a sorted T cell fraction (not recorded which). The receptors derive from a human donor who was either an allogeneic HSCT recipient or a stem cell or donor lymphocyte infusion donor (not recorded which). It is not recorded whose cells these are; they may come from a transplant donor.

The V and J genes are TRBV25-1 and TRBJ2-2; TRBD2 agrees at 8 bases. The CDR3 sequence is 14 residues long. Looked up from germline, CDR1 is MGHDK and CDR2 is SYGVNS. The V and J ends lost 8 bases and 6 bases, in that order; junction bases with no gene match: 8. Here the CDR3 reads CASSRGAGAGELFF. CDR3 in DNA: TGTGCCAGCTCGCGGGGGGCTGGGGCCGGGGAGCTGTTTTTT.

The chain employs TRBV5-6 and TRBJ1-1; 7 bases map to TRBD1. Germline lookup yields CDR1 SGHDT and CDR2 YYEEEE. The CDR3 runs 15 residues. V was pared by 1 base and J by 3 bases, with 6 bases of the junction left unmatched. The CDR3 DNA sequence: TGTGCCAGCAGCTTGAATACAGGGGTTGACACTGAAGCTTTCTTT. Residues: CASSLNTGVDTEAFF. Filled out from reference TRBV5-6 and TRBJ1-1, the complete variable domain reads DAGVTQSPTHLIKTRGQQVTLRCSPKSGHDTVSWYQQALGQGPQFIFQYYEEEERQRGNFPDRFSGHQFPNYSSELNVNALLLGDSALYLCASSLNTGVDTEAFFGQGTRLTVV.

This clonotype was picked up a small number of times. DNA for the CDR3: TGCAGTGCTAGAGGCCCACCCTACAATGAGCAGTTCTTC. It encodes CSARGPPYNEQFF. The V and J genes are TRBV20-1 and TRBJ2-1; D is unclear. V lost 1 base and J lost 2, with 6 bases in between. The CDR3 totals 13 residues. CDR1 is DFQATT and CDR2 is SNEGSKA in the germline V gene (reference sequence).

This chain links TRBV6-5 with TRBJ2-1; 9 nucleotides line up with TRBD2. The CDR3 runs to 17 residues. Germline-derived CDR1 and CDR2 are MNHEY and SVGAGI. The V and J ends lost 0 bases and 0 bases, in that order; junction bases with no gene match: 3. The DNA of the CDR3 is TGTGCCAGCAGTTACTCGCTAGCGGGAAGCTCCTACAATGAGCAGTTCTTC. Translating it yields CASSYSLAGSSYNEQFF.

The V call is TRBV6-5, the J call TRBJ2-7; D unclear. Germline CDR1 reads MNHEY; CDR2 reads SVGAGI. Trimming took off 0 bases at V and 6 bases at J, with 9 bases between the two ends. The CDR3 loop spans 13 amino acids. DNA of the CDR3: TGTGCCAGCAGTTACTCAGTACGAGCCGAGCAGTACTTC. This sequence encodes CASSYSVRAEQYF.

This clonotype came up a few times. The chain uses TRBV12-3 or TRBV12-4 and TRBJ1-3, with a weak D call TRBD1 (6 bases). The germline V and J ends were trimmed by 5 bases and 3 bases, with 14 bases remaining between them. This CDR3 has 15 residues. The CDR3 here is CASSHRTVRGNTIYF. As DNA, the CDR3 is TGTGCCAGCAGTCATCGGACAGTACGTGGAAACACCATATATTTT.

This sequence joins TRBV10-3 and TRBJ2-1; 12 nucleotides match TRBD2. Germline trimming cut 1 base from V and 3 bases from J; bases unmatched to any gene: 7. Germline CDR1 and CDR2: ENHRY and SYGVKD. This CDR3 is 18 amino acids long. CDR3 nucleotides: TGTGCCATCAGTGAGTTTAGGACTAGCGGGGACCGCTACAATGAGCAGTTCTTC. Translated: CAISEFRTSGDRYNEQFF.

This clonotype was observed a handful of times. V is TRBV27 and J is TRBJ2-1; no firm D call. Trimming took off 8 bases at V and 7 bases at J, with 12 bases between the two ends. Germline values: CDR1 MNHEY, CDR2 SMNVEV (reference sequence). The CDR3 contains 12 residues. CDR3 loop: CASVLKQNEQFF. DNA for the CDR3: TGTGCCAGCGTTTTAAAGCAAAATGAGCAGTTCTTC.

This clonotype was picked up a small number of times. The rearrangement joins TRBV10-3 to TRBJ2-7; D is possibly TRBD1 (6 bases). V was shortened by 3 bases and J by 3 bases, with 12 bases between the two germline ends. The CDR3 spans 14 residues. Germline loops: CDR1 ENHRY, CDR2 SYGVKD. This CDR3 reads CAISEGGAYYEQYF. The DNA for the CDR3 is TGTGCCATCAGTGAAGGGGGTGCTTACTACGAGCAGTACTTC.

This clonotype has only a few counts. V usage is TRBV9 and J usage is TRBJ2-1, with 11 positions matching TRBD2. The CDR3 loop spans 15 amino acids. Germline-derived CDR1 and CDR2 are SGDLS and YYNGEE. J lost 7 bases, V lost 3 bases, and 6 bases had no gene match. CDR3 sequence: CASSGLAGGRNEQFF. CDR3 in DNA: TGTGCCAGCAGCGGGTTAGCGGGGGGGCGTAATGAGCAGTTCTTC.

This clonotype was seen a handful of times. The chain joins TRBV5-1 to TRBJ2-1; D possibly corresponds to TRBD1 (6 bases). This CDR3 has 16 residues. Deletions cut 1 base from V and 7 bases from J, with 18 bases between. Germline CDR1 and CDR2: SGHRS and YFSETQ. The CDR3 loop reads CASSLTVYDRTNEQFF. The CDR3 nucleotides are TGCGCCAGCAGCTTGACGGTATATGACAGGACAAATGAGCAGTTCTTC.

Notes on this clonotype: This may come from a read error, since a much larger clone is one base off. CDR3 region: CASSSLVLRAYEQYF. CDR3 DNA sequence: TGTGCCAGCAGTTCATTGGTTCTCAGGGCCTACGAGCAGTACTTC. The chain links TRBV12-3 or TRBV12-4 to TRBJ2-7; D might be TRBD1 (5 bases). The CDR3 runs to 15 residues. Trimming stripped 4 bases from V and 2 bases from J, with 15 bases between.

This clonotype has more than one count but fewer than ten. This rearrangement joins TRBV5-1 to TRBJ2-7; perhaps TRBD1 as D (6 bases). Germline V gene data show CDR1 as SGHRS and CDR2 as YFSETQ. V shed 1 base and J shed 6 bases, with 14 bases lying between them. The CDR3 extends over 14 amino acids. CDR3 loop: CASSLMGDISEQYF. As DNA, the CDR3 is TGCGCCAGCAGCTTGATGGGGGACATCAGCGAGCAGTACTTC.

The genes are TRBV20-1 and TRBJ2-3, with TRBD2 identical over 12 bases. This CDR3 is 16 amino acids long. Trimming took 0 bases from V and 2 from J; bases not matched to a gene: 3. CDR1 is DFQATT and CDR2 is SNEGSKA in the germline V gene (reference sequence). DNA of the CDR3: TGCAGTGCTAGAGATACTAGCGGGAGGTTCACAGATACGCAGTATTTT. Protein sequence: CSARDTSGRFTDTQYF.

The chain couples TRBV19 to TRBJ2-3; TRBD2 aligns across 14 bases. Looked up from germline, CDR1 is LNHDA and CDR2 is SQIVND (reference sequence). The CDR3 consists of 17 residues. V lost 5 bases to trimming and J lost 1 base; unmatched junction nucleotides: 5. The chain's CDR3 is CASSLGTSGRRTDTQYF. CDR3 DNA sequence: TGTGCCAGTAGTCTCGGGACTAGCGGGAGACGCACAGATACGCAGTATTTT.